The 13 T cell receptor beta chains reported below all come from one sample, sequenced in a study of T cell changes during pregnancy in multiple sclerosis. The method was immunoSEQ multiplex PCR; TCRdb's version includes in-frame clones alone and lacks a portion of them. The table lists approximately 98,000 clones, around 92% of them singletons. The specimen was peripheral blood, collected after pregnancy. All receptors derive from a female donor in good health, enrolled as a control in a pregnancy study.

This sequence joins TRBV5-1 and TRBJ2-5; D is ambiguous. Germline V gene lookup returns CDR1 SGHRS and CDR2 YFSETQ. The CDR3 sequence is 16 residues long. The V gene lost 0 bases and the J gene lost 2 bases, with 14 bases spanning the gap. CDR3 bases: TGCGCCAGCAGCTTGGGTGGCCCTGCAGGACAAGAGACCCAGTACTTC. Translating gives CASSLGGPAGQETQYF.

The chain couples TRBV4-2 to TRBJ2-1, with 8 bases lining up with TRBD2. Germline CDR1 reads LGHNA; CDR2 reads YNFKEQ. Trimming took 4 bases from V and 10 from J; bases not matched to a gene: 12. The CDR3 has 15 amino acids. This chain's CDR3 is CASSPGTGGAREQFF. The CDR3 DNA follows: TGTGCCAGCAGCCCTGGGACCGGGGGGGCCCGGGAGCAGTTCTTC.

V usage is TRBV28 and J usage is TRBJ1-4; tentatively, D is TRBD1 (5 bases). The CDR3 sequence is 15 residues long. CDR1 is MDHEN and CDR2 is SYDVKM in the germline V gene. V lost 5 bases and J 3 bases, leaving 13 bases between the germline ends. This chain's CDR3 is CASSGGGAANEKLFF. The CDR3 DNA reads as TGTGCCAGCAGTGGGGGAGGCGCAGCTAATGAAAAACTGTTTTTT.

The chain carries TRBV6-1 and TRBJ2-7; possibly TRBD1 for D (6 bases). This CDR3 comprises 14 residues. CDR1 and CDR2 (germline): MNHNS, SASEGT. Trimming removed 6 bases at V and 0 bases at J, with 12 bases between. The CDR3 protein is CASRATGNSYEQYF. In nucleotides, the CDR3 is TGTGCCAGCAGGGCCACAGGGAACTCCTACGAGCAGTACTTC.

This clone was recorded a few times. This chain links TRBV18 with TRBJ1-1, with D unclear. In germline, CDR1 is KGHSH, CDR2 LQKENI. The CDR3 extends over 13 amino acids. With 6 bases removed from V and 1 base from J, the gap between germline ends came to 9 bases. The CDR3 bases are TGTGCCAGCTCCTCGGCGGAGAACACTGAAGCTTTCTTT. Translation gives CASSSAENTEAFF.

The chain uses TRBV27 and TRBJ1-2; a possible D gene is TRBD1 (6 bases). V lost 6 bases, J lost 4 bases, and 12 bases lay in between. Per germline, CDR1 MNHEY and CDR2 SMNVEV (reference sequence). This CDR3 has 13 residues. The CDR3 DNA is TGTGCCAGCAGCGATACAGGGTCCTATGGCTACACCTTC. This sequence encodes CASSDTGSYGYTF.

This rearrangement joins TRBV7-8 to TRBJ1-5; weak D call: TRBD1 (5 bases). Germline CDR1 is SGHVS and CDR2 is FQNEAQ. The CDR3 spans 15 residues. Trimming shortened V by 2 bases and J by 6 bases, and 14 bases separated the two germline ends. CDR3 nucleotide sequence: TGTGCCAGCAGCTTATTGGGGGGTTGGAGTCAGCCCCAGCATTTT. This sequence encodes CASSLLGGWSQPQHF.

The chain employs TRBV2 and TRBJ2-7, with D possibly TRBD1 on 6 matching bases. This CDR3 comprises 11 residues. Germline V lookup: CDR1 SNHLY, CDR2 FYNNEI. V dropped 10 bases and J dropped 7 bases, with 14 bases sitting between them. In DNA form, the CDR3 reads TGTGCCACCGGGGACACGGGGGAGCAGTACTTC. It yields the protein CATGDTGEQYF.

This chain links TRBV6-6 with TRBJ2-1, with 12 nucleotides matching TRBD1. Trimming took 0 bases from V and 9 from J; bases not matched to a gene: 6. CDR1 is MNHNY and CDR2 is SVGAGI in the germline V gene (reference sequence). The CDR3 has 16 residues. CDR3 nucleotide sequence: TGTGCCAGCAGTTACTCGGGACAGGGGGCTTGGAGTGAGCAGTTCTTC. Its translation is CASSYSGQGAWSEQFF.

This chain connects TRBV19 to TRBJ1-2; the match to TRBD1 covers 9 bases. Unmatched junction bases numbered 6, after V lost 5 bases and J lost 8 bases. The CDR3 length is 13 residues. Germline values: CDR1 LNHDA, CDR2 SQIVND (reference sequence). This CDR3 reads CASSLQGADGYTF. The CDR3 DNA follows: TGTGCCAGTAGTTTACAGGGGGCGGACGGCTACACCTTC.

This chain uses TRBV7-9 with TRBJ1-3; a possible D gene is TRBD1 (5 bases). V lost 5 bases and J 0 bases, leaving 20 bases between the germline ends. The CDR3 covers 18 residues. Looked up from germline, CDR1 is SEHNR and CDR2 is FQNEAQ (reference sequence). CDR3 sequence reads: CASSPDWTLSFSGNTIYF. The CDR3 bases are TGTGCCAGCAGCCCGGATTGGACACTTTCCTTCTCTGGAAACACCATATATTTT. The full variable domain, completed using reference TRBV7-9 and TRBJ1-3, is DTGVSQNPRHKITKRGQNVTFRCDPISEHNRLYWYRQTLGQGPEFLTYFQNEAQLEKSRLLSDRFSAERPKGSFSTLEIQRTEQGDSAMYLCASSPDWTLSFSGNTIYFGEGSWLTVV.

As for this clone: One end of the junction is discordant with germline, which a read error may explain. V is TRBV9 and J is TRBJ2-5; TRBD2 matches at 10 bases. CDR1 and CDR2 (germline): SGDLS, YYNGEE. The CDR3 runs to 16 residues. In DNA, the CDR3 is TGTGCCAGCAGCTCAGGACTAGCGGCGAGCCAAGGGACCCAGTACTTC. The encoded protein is CASSSGLAASQGTQYF.

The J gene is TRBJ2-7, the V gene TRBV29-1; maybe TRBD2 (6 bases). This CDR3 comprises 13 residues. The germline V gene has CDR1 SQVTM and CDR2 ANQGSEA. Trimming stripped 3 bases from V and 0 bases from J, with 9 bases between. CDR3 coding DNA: TGCAGCGTTGACGGGGGAAACTCCTACGAGCAGTACTTC. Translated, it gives CSVDGGNSYEQYF.